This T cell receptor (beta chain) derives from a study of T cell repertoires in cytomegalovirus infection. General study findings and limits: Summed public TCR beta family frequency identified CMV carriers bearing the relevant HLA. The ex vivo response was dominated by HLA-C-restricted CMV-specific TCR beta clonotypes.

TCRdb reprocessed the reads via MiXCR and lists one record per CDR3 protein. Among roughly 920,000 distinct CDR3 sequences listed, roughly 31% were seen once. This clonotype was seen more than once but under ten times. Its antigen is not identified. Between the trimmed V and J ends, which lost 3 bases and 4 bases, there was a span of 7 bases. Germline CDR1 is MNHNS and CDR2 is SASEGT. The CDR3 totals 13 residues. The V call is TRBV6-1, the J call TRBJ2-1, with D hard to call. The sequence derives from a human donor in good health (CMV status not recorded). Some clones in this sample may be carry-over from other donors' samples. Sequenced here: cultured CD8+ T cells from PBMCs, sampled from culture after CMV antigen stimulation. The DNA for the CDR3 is TGTGCCAGCAGTGACACCGTATACAATGAGCAGTTCTTC. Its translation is CASSDTVYNEQFF.